Listed below are T cell receptor beta chains from one sample, sequenced in a study of shared clonotypes between healthy human individuals. TCRdb's table, derived via immunoSEQ multiplex PCR, lists solely in-frame clones and lacks some. The table has some 1.5 million clones, about 96% seen once. Source material: naive CD4+ T cells sorted from blood. Source of these receptors: a man aged 25-45 years in good health. Both conserved end residues are part of each CDR3. Each record gives: J gene, V gene, D gene, CDR3 DNA, CDR3 protein. The D gene is left open where the match is weak.

j_call: TRBJ2-2; v_call: TRBV7-9; d_call: TRBD2; cdr3_nt: TGTGCCAGCAGCTTGACTAGCGAAGGCGGGGAGCTGTTTTTT; cdr3_aa: CASSLTSEGGELFF
j_call: TRBJ2-7; v_call: TRBV5-5; d_call: .; cdr3_nt: TGTGCCAGCAGCTTCGGGGGACCAGCCTACGAGCAGTACTTC; cdr3_aa: CASSFGGPAYEQYF
j_call: TRBJ2-7; v_call: TRBV6-6; d_call: TRBD1; cdr3_nt: TGTGCCAGCAGTTATCGACAGGGGGGGTCCTACGAGCAGTACTTC; cdr3_aa: CASSYRQGGSYEQYF
j_call: TRBJ1-2; v_call: TRBV7-2; d_call: .; cdr3_nt: TGTGCCAGCAGCTTATCTTCGCGGGGTAGGACAGCCATTTATGGCTACACCTTC; cdr3_aa: CASSLSSRGRTAIYGYTF
j_call: TRBJ1-1; v_call: TRBV18; d_call: .; cdr3_nt: TGTGCCAGCTCACCCTCAGGATCCCGGAACACTGAAGCTTTCTTT; cdr3_aa: CASSPSGSRNTEAFF
j_call: TRBJ2-1; v_call: TRBV15; d_call: TRBD2; cdr3_nt: TGTGCCACCAGCTCGCGACTAGCCAACAATGAGCAGTTCTTC; cdr3_aa: CATSSRLANNEQFF
j_call: TRBJ2-2; v_call: TRBV28; d_call: .; cdr3_nt: TGTGCCAGCAGTCTCCTCCGGGTTTCCACCGGGGAGCTGTTTTTT; cdr3_aa: CASSLLRVSTGELFF
j_call: TRBJ1-1; v_call: TRBV7-3; d_call: .; cdr3_nt: TGTGCCAGCAGCCGAACAGGTACCACTGAAGCTTTCTTT; cdr3_aa: CASSRTGTTEAFF
j_call: TRBJ2-5; v_call: TRBV7-9; d_call: .; cdr3_nt: TGTGCCAGCAGCTCCCAAGGGATGGAGACCCAGTACTTC; cdr3_aa: CASSSQGMETQYF
j_call: TRBJ2-3; v_call: TRBV28; d_call: TRBD2; cdr3_nt: TGTGCCAGCAGTTTAGGACTAGCGGGGATCACAGATACGCAGTATTTT; cdr3_aa: CASSLGLAGITDTQYF